These 17 T cell receptor beta chains were all obtained from the same sample, sequenced in a study of tumor and adjacent non-tumor tissue in lung cancer (dated by TCRdb to 2016 to 2019). Library method: multiplex PCR. The instrument given in TCRdb is Illumina HiSeq 2500. Following protocols modified from ARM-PCR, the researchers constructed TCRbeta libraries through three rounds of nested PCR with primers (Table S4). TCRdb took the public reads, trimmed them with fastp at Q25, ran MiXCR for clone calling and kept in-frame beta chains. CDR3 protein duplicates are merged, each entry listing the most common genes and DNA. For this sample there are over 100,000 distinct CDR3 sequences; roughly 74% appear just once. Of the sample, under 45% falls within the top ten clones. RNA was isolated from bulk unsorted tissue, and RNA quality was assessed with a NanoDrop ND-1000 and an Agilent 2100. The source material was lung tumor tissue. These TCRs come from a woman between 55 and 75 years old with non-small cell lung cancer.

The chain employs TRBV5-4 and TRBJ1-6, with D tentatively TRBD1 (5 bases). CDR1 is SGHNT, CDR2 YYREEE, per germline (reference sequence). Trimming removed 3 bases at V and 4 bases at J, with 8 bases between. The CDR3 has 14 amino acids. The CDR3 region has the DNA TGTGCCAGCAGCTACTACAGGTATAATTCACCCCTCCACTTT. This gives the protein CASSYYRYNSPLHF.

As for this clonotype: Given the absence of the conserved phenylalanine or tryptophan at the CDR3 end, a read error is likely. The DNA is left out, because the CDR3 cannot be placed on it with certainty; the CDR3 is given as TCRdb lists it. The chain recombines TRBV4-3 with TRBJ2-7; the table's D call, TRBD2, has no DNA check behind it. The CDR3 is 17 amino acids in total, end residues counted. Germline V gene sequence: CDR1 LGHNA, CDR2 YSLEER. This CDR3 is CASCRTGGGGISYELYL.

The chain couples TRBV29-1 to TRBJ1-2; 8 bases align to TRBD1. Germline CDR1 SQVTM, CDR2 ANQGSEA. The CDR3 runs to 17 residues. The trim removed 4 bases at V and 8 bases at J, leaving 21 bases unmatched. CDR3 sequence reads: CSVAPPFATGGVGGYTF. The DNA of the CDR3 is TGCAGCGTTGCCCCCCCCTTCGCTACAGGGGGTGTCGGGGGCTACACCTTC.

Comments on this clonotype: A junction end diverges from the germline sequence, so it may reflect a read error. This sequence joins TRBV11-1 and TRBJ2-3, with D perhaps TRBD2 (6 bases). This CDR3 contains 15 residues. Germline-derived CDR1 and CDR2 are SGHAT and FQDESV (reference sequence). The CDR3 bases are TGTGCCAGCCGCCCCGCCGAGCAGGGAGGTCATACACAGTATTTT. Translated, it gives CASRPAEQGGHTQYF.

A single count supports this clonotype. One end of the junction is discordant with germline, which a read error may explain. CDR3 region: CANRQGDSGNTISF. DNA of the CDR3: TGTGCCAACAGGCAAGGGGACTCTGGAAACACCATATCTTTT. This chain links TRBV11-2 with TRBJ1-3; a weak D match, TRBD1 (5 bases). The CDR3 length is 14 residues. Germline V CDR1 and CDR2: SGHAT, FQNNGV.

A remark on this clonotype: One end of the junction does not line up with germline, which may come from a read error. The chain's CDR3 is CASNPRTGGWYGYTF. The CDR3 bases are TGTGCCAGCAATCCCCGGACAGGGGGCTGGTATGGATACACCTTC. The J gene is TRBJ1-2, the V gene TRBV5-6; 11 nucleotides align to TRBD1. In germline, CDR1 is SGHDT, CDR2 YYEEEE. CDR3 length: 15 amino acids.

This clonotype was detected ten times or more. This chain links TRBV4-2 with TRBJ2-1; 9 positions match TRBD2. The germline V gene encodes CDR1 LGHNA and CDR2 YNFKEQ. V dropped 1 base and J dropped 9; count of bases not matched to a gene: 7. There are 15 residues in the CDR3. This CDR3 reads CASSQGGTSRVEQFF. Written as DNA, the CDR3 is TGTGCCAGCAGCCAAGGTGGGACTAGCCGAGTTGAGCAGTTCTTC.

Notes on this clonotype: Given the absence of the conserved phenylalanine or tryptophan at the CDR3 end, a read error is likely. The chain combines TRBV11-2 with TRBJ2-1; D is uncertain. The CDR3 spans 16 residues. V was clipped by 5 bases and J by 3 bases, with 17 bases between them. The germline V gene encodes CDR1 SGHAT and CDR2 FQNNGV. This chain's CDR3 is CASSPLRRADYNEQFL. CDR3 bases: TGTGCCAGCAGCCCTCTTCGAAGGGCGGACTACAATGAGCAGTTCCTC.

This clonotype was detected many times. The rearrangement links TRBV12-3 or TRBV12-4 to TRBJ1-2; 8 bases fit TRBD1. The CDR3 contains 13 residues. V shed 3 bases and J 4 bases; nucleotides not matched to a gene: 1. CDR3 sequence reads: CASSLTGAYGYTF. The CDR3 coding sequence is TGTGCCAGCAGTTTGACAGGGGCCTATGGCTACACCTTC.

The J gene is TRBJ1-1, the V gene TRBV28, with 7 bases fitting TRBD1. Looked up from germline, CDR1 is MDHEN and CDR2 is SYDVKM. V dropped 6 bases and J dropped 4; count of bases not matched to a gene: 11. CDR3 length equals 15 residues. The CDR3 coding sequence is TGTGCCAGCAGACCACAGGGGCCCCCTATCACTGAAGCTTTCTTT. Amino acids: CASRPQGPPITEAFF. Drawing the rest from reference TRBV28 and TRBJ1-1, the complete variable domain is DVKVTQSSRYLVKRTGEKVFLECVQDMDHENMFWYRQDPGLGLRLIYFSYDVKMKEKGDIPEGYSVSREKKERFSLILESASTNQTSMYLCASRPQGPPITEAFFGQGTRLTVV.

The chain couples TRBV28 to TRBJ1-1; TRBD1 matches at 10 bases. After removal of 6 bases from V and 11 bases from J, the junction contained 9 bases not matched to a gene. This CDR3 region has 13 residues. Germline V gene data show CDR1 as MDHEN and CDR2 as SYDVKM. This chain's CDR3 is CASSPFDRGPAFF. The DNA of the CDR3 is TGTGCCAGCAGCCCCTTCGACAGGGGGCCGGCTTTCTTT.

This clonotype occurred many times. The J gene is TRBJ2-7, the V gene TRBV20-1; D remains ambiguous. CDR1 and CDR2 from the germline V gene are DFQATT and SNEGSKA (reference sequence). CDR3 size: 14 residues. V was shortened by 4 bases and J by 2 bases, with 15 bases between the two germline ends. CDR3 in DNA: TGCAGTGCTAAGTTAAAGTACGGAACCTACGAGCAGTACTTC. It codes for CSAKLKYGTYEQYF.

On this clonotype: The final CDR3 position lacks the conserved phenylalanine or tryptophan, pointing to a likely read error. This chain connects TRBV4-3 to TRBJ2-7, with D perhaps matching TRBD1 (5 bases). V lost 0 bases and J 6 bases, leaving 15 bases between the germline ends. Germline V gives CDR1 LGHNA, CDR2 YSLEER. The CDR3 has 15 residues. The CDR3 region has the DNA TGCGCCAGCAGCCAAGACCAGTCCAGGGCCTCCGAGCAGTACTCC. Protein: CASSQDQSRASEQYS.

This clonotype was recorded at least ten times. V and J are TRBV20-1 and TRBJ2-7; unclear D gene. V was shortened by 0 bases and J by 4 bases, with 16 bases between the two germline ends. The CDR3 has 15 residues. Germline V gives CDR1 DFQATT, CDR2 SNEGSKA (reference sequence). The CDR3 DNA reads TGCAGTGCTAGAGATTACACAGCTCGTAAGTACGAGCAGTACTTC. Its translation is CSARDYTARKYEQYF.

This clonotype was recorded only once. In this CDR3 the conserved last residue, phenylalanine or tryptophan, is missing, so a read error is likely. The V gene is TRBV4-1, the J gene TRBJ2-2; D may be TRBD2 (5 bases). V shed 3 bases and J shed 8 bases, with 16 bases lying between them. Per germline, CDR1 MGHRA and CDR2 YSYEKL. The CDR3 has 15 residues. CDR3 residues: CASSHVTPEAGELFY. The CDR3 DNA follows: TGCGCCAGCAGCCACGTTACCCCGGAGGCAGGGGAGCTGTTTTAT.

This clonotype occurred many times. The J gene is TRBJ1-3, the V gene TRBV4-3; D perhaps matches TRBD1 (6 bases). Trimming removed 2 bases from V and 0 bases from J, with 11 bases in between. CDR3 length equals 16 residues. Germline lookup yields CDR1 LGHNA and CDR2 YSLEER. The CDR3 coding sequence is TGCGCCAGCAGCCAATCCCAGACAGGCTCTGGAAACACCATATATTTT. Its translation: CASSQSQTGSGNTIYF.

A word on this clonotype: No DNA is shown, since the ends of the CDR3 on it are uncertain; the CDR3 is the one TCRdb lists. The J gene is TRBJ2-1, the V gene TRBV20-1; the D call TRBD2 from the table was never checked on the DNA. The CDR3 spans 16 amino acids, including both terminal residues. The germline V gene encodes CDR1 DFQATT and CDR2 SNEGSKA (reference sequence). This chain's CDR3 is CRARDWASGAYNEQLF.